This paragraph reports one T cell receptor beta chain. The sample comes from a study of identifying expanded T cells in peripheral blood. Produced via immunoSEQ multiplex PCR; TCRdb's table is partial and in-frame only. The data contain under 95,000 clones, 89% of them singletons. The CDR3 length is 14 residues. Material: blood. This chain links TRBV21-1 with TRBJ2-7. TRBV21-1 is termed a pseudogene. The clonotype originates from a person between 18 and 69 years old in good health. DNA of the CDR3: TGTGCCAACGACTACCGGGGCGCGGTGTACGAGCAGTACTTC. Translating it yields CANDYRGAVYEQYF.